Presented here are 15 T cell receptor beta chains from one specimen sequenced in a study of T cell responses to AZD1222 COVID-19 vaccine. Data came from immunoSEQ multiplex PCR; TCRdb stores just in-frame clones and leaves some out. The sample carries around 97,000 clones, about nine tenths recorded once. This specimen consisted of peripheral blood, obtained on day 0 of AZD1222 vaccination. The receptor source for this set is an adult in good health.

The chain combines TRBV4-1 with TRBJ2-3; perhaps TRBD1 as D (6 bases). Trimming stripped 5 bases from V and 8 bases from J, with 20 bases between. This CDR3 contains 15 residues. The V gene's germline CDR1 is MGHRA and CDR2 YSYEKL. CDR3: CASSRGLTQQGTQYF. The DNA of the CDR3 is TGCGCCAGCAGCAGAGGGTTGACTCAACAGGGTACGCAGTATTTT.

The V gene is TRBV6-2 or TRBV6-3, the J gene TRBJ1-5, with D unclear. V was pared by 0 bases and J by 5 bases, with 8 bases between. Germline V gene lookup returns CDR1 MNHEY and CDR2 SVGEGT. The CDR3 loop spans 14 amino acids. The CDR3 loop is CASSYSGAYQPQHF. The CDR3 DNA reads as TGTGCCAGCAGTTACTCGGGCGCGTATCAGCCCCAGCATTTT.

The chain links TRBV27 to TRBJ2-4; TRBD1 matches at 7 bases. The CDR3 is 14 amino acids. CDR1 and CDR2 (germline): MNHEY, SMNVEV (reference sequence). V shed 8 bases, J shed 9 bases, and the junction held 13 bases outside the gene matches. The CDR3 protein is CASGPGTARGIQYF. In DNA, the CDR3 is TGTGCCAGCGGGCCAGGGACAGCTCGTGGCATTCAGTACTTC.

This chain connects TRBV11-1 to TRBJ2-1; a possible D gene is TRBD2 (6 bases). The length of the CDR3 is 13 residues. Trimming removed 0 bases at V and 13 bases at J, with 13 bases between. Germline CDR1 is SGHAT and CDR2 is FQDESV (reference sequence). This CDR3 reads CASSLAFRDFQFF. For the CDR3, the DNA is TGTGCCAGCAGCTTAGCTTTTAGGGACTTTCAGTTCTTC.

The CDR3 loop is CASSHFLSGGYGYTF. DNA of the CDR3: TGTGCCAGCAGCCATTTTCTATCTGGAGGCTATGGCTACACCTTC. The chain combines TRBV3-1 (or the pseudogene TRBV3-2) with TRBJ1-2; D uncertain. The CDR3 loop spans 15 amino acids. Germline values: CDR1 LGHDT, CDR2 YNNKEL (reference sequence). The V end lost 3 bases, the J end lost 4 bases, and 15 bases lay between the germline ends.

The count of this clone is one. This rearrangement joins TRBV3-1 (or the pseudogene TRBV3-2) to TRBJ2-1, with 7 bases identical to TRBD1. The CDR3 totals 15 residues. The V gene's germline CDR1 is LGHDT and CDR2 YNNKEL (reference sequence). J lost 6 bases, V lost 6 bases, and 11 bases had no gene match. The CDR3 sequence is CASRLRVGGVNEQFF. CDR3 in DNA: TGTGCCAGCAGACTCCGGGTAGGGGGCGTCAATGAGCAGTTCTTC.

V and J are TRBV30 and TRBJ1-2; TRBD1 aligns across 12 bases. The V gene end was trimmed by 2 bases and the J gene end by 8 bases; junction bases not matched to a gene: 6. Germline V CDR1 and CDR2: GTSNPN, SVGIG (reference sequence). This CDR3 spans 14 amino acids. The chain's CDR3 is CAWSRGQGAGGYTF. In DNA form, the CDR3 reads TGTGCCTGGAGTAGGGGACAGGGGGCGGGAGGCTACACCTTC.

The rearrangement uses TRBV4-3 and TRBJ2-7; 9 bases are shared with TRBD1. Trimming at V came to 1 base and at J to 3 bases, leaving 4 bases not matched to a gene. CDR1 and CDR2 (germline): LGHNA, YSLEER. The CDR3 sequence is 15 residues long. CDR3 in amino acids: CASSQGQGQGYEQYF. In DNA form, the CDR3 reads TGCGCCAGCAGCCAAGGTCAGGGACAGGGCTACGAGCAGTACTTC.

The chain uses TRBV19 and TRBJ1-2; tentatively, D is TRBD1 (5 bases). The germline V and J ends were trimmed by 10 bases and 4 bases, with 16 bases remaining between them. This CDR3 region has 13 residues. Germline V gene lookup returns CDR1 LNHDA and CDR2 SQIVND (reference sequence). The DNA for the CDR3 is TGTGCCACCACCTCCCCGGGGACCTATGGCTACACCTTC. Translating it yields CATTSPGTYGYTF.

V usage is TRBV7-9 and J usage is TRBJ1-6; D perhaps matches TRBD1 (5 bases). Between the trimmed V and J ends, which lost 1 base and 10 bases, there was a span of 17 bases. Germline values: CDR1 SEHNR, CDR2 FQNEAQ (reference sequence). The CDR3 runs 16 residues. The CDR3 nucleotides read TGTGCCAGCAGCTTAGTTAGGGGCCCGCGGGGGTCACCCCTCCACTTT. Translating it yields CASSLVRGPRGSPLHF.

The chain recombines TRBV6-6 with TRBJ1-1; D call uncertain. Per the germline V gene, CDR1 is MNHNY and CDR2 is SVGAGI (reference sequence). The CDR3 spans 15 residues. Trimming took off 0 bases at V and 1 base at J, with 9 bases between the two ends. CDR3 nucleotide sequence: TGTGCCAGCAGTTACTCGGAACGCACGAACACTGAAGCTTTCTTT. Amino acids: CASSYSERTNTEAFF.

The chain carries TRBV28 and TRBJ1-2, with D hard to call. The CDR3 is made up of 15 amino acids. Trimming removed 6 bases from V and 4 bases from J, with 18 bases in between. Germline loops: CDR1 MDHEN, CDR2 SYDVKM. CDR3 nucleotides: TGTGCCAGCAGACCCTCCGGGATTTCCTCCTATGGCTACACCTTC. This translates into CASRPSGISSYGYTF.

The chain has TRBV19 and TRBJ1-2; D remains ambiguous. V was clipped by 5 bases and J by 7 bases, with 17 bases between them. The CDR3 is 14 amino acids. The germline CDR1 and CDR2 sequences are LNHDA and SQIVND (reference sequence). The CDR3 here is CASSFRSPMGGYTF. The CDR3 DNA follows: TGTGCCAGTAGTTTCAGGTCCCCCATGGGTGGCTACACCTTC.

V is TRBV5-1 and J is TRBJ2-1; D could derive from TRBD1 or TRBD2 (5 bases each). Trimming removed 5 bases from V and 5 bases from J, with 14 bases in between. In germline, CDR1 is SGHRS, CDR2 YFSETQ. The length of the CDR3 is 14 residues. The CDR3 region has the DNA TGCGCCAGCAGTTTCCAGGGAGCGGACAATGAGCAGTTCTTC. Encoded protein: CASSFQGADNEQFF.

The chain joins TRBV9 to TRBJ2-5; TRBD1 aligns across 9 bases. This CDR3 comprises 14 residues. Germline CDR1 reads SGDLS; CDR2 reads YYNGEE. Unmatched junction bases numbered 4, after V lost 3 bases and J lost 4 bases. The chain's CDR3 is CASSGPDRGETQYF. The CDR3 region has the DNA TGTGCCAGCAGCGGGCCGGACAGGGGAGAGACCCAGTACTTC.